The T cell receptor beta chain under discussion was sequenced for a study of cytomegalovirus exposure and HLA in healthy donors. Whole-study results and caveats: More than 150 TCR beta chains were listed as cytomegalovirus-associated. When presence/absence was analysed, sequencing depth was taken to be roughly uniform across donors.

On this clone itself: Antigen: not known.

CDR1 SGHVS and CDR2 FNYEAQ come from the germline V gene. There are 15 residues in the CDR3. J lost 6 bases, V lost 2 bases, and 4 bases had no gene match. Primers included in the PCR were 60 Vbeta and 13 Jbeta primers. Here immunoSEQ multiplex PCR was the method, and the copy in TCRdb shows in-frame clones only, minus some. The top ten hold 1.5% of the sample, which has around 150,000 clones, around four fifths seen once. The gene calls are TRBV7-6 and TRBJ2-1; 10 positions match TRBD2. The source of this sequence is a man between 40 and 49 years old in good health and CMV-seronegative. Source material: PBMCs. The CDR3 loop reads CASSLKRGGSNEQFF. CDR3 sequence (DNA): TGTGCCAGCAGCTTAAAGCGGGGGGGTTCCAATGAGCAGTTCTTC.